The 29 T cell receptor beta chains in this list originate from one sample, sequenced in a study of T cell responses to AZD1222 COVID-19 vaccine. Using immunoSEQ multiplex PCR, the repertoire was profiled, and TCRdb retains in-frame clones only, with some absent. This table has roughly 150,000 clones, 88% appearing once. The source was peripheral blood, collected on day 0 of AZD1222 vaccination. All receptors derive from an adult in good health.

The V and J genes are TRBV7-2 and TRBJ1-2; unclear D gene. Per the germline V gene, CDR1 is SGHTA and CDR2 is FQGNSA. The CDR3 has 14 amino acids. Trimming pared 5 bases from V and 5 bases from J, leaving 15 bases between. The CDR3 loop is CASSPLDWAYGYTF. CDR3 coding DNA: TGTGCCAGCAGCCCCCTGGACTGGGCATATGGCTACACCTTC.

This chain links TRBV24-1 with TRBJ2-7, with D possibly being TRBD1 (6 bases). Germline CDR1 is KGHDR and CDR2 is SFDVKD. The CDR3 spans 14 residues. V was shortened by 6 bases and J by 6 bases, with 17 bases between the two germline ends. CDR3: CATSLTGSGGEQYF. The CDR3 DNA sequence: TGTGCCACCAGTCTAACAGGGTCGGGTGGCGAGCAGTACTTC.

Only a few counts were recorded for this clone. The chain employs TRBV5-1 and TRBJ2-5; 7 bases line up with TRBD1. The CDR3 runs 13 residues. V trimming: 5 bases; J trimming: 2 bases; junction bases outside the gene matches: 3. CDR1 is SGHRS, CDR2 YFSETQ, per germline. This chain's CDR3 is CASRPGQQETQYF. CDR3 in DNA: TGCGCCAGCAGGCCGGGACAGCAAGAGACCCAGTACTTC.

This chain connects TRBV7-9 to TRBJ2-7; 7 positions match TRBD1. Germline-derived CDR1 and CDR2 are SEHNR and FQNEAQ (reference sequence). Unmatched junction bases numbered 6, after V lost 2 bases and J lost 5 bases. This CDR3 is 14 amino acids long. The CDR3, as DNA: TGTGCCAGCAGCTTAAGCAGGGGGATCGACGAGCAGTACTTC. Protein: CASSLSRGIDEQYF.

This clone was seen just once. The rearrangement links TRBV4-1 to TRBJ2-7; no firm D call. V shed 1 base and J shed 3 bases, with 7 bases lying between them. Germline assignment: CDR1 MGHRA and CDR2 YSYEKL. This CDR3 spans 13 amino acids. CDR3 in amino acids: CASSQVGSYEQYF. The DNA of the CDR3 is TGCGCCAGCAGCCAAGTAGGCAGCTACGAGCAGTACTTC.

V is TRBV28 and J is TRBJ2-3; a weak D match, TRBD1 (6 bases). This CDR3 spans 17 amino acids. In germline, CDR1 is MDHEN, CDR2 SYDVKM. The ends were cut back, 2 bases at V and 2 bases at J, with 17 bases in the middle. This CDR3 is CASSLAPEGQYTDTQYF. The CDR3 nucleotides are TGTGCCAGCAGTTTAGCCCCGGAAGGACAGTACACAGATACGCAGTATTTT.

V and J are TRBV27 and TRBJ1-4, with a tentative D call TRBD1 (5 bases). Germline values: CDR1 MNHEY, CDR2 SMNVEV (reference sequence). V dropped 3 bases and J dropped 4 bases, with 12 bases sitting between them. The CDR3 extends over 15 amino acids. The CDR3 protein is CASSFEGTRNEKLFF. Here the CDR3 DNA reads TGTGCCAGCAGTTTCGAAGGGACCCGTAATGAAAAACTGTTTTTT.

The CDR3 protein is CASSQPRGWAEAFF. DNA for the CDR3: TGCGCCAGCAGCCAGCCAAGGGGTTGGGCTGAAGCTTTCTTT. This chain connects TRBV4-1 to TRBJ1-1, with TRBD1 as a possible D gene (5 bases). The length of the CDR3 is 14 residues. Trimming took 3 bases from V and 6 from J, leaving 14 bases between them. CDR1 is MGHRA and CDR2 is YSYEKL in the germline V gene.

The V call is TRBV15, the J call TRBJ2-1; TRBD2 agrees at 7 bases. Germline V CDR1 and CDR2: LNHNV, YYDKDF (reference sequence). V was clipped by 0 bases and J by 4 bases; unmatched bases: 15. The CDR3 is 19 amino acids. CDR3 sequence (DNA): TGTGCCACCAGCAGAGATCCCAGGGTGTGGCGGGAGTGGTACAATGAGCAGTTCTTC. Residues: CATSRDPRVWREWYNEQFF.

This clone was observed a handful of times. The chain carries TRBV4-3 and TRBJ1-2; TRBD1 is a possible D gene (6 bases). Trimming left V 0 bases short and J 4 bases short, with 9 bases between. This CDR3 is 14 amino acids long. Germline assignment: CDR1 LGHNA and CDR2 YSLEER. CDR3 in DNA: TGCGCCAGCAGCCAAGAGGGGGCCCCCTATGGCTACACCTTC. It is translated as CASSQEGAPYGYTF.

J is TRBJ2-2 and V is TRBV4-2; the D gene is possibly TRBD2 (5 bases). Deletions cut 6 bases from V and 5 bases from J, with 16 bases between. This CDR3 has 15 residues. Germline V CDR1 and CDR2: LGHNA, YNFKEQ. The CDR3 DNA reads as TGTGCCAGCAGAACGGAGAGATCGGGAACCGGGGAGCTGTTTTTT. It translates to CASRTERSGTGELFF.

This clone is large within its sample. The V call is TRBV7-6, the J call TRBJ2-1; TRBD2 might be the D (7 bases). Germline CDR1 is SGHVS and CDR2 is FNYEAQ. The CDR3 consists of 16 residues. Trimming stripped 7 bases from V and 7 bases from J, with 23 bases between. CDR3 protein: CASTSEMGGQGNEQFF. The CDR3, as DNA: TGTGCCAGCACTTCCGAAATGGGGGGGCAGGGAAATGAGCAGTTCTTC. Supplemented by reference TRBV7-6 and TRBJ2-1, the full variable domain reads GAGVSQSPRYKVTKRGQDVALRCDPISGHVSLYWYRQALGQGPEFLTYFNYEAQQDKSGLPNDRFSAERPEGSISTLTIQRTEQRDSAMYRCASTSEMGGQGNEQFFGPGTRLTVL.

The chain links TRBV4-3 to TRBJ2-5; D is tentatively TRBD1 or TRBD2 (5 bases each). The CDR3 covers 12 residues. Germline V gene sequence: CDR1 LGHNA, CDR2 YSLEER. Trimming took 1 base from V and 5 from J, leaving 5 bases between them. CDR3 amino acids: CASSQGGETQYF. The CDR3 nucleotides read TGCGCCAGCAGCCAAGGGGGGGAGACCCAGTACTTC.

The V call is TRBV9, the J call TRBJ2-5; no definite D call. There are 15 residues in the CDR3. The V gene's germline CDR1 is SGDLS and CDR2 YYNGEE. Trimming removed 0 bases at V and 4 bases at J, with 13 bases between. CDR3 region: CASSVALGRGETQYF. The CDR3 DNA sequence: TGTGCCAGCAGCGTAGCCCTAGGACGAGGAGAGACCCAGTACTTC. The full variable domain, completed using reference TRBV9 and TRBJ2-5, is DSGVTQTPKHLITATGQRVTLRCSPRSGDLSVYWYQQSLDQGLQFLIQYYNGEERAKGNILERFSAQQFPDLHSELNLSSLELGDSALYFCASSVALGRGETQYFGPGTRLLVL.

The rearrangement links TRBV9 to TRBJ1-2, with a possible D match to TRBD1 (5 bases). Germline loops: CDR1 SGDLS, CDR2 YYNGEE. V was shortened by 0 bases and J by 7 bases, with 19 bases between the two germline ends. The CDR3 contains 16 residues. This CDR3 reads CASSVARPDGAVGYTF. In DNA, the CDR3 is TGTGCCAGCAGCGTAGCCCGGCCGGATGGGGCAGTTGGCTACACCTTC.

J is TRBJ2-2 and V is TRBV7-6; 9 bases match TRBD2. CDR3 length: 16 residues. Germline V lookup: CDR1 SGHVS, CDR2 FNYEAQ. Unmatched junction bases numbered 10, after V lost 5 bases and J lost 6 bases. The CDR3 DNA follows: TGTGCCAGCAGCATTATAGCGGGAGAACCCCCCGGGGAGCTGTTTTTT. Amino acid sequence: CASSIIAGEPPGELFF.

J is TRBJ2-3 and V is TRBV5-1; 10 nucleotides line up with TRBD2. Germline CDR1 SGHRS, CDR2 YFSETQ. The CDR3 extends over 15 amino acids. Germline trimming cut 1 base from V and 4 bases from J; bases unmatched to any gene: 3. The CDR3 reads CASSLRLAGADTQYF. The CDR3 DNA sequence: TGCGCCAGCAGCTTGCGCCTAGCGGGAGCAGATACGCAGTATTTT.

V usage is TRBV4-1 and J usage is TRBJ1-1; the match to TRBD1 covers 8 bases. CDR1 MGHRA and CDR2 YSYEKL come from the germline V gene. The junction had 2 bases not matched to a gene; V was cut back by 1 base and J by 4 bases. There are 14 residues in the CDR3. Written as DNA, the CDR3 is TGCGCCAGCAGCCAAGGCAGGGGGCCCACTGAAGCTTTCTTT. Its translation is CASSQGRGPTEAFF.

V and J are TRBV5-5 and TRBJ1-2; D is undetermined. V lost 4 bases and J 3 bases, leaving 13 bases between the germline ends. CDR3 length equals 14 residues. Germline CDR1 and CDR2: SGHKS and YYEKEE (reference sequence). The CDR3 here is CASSADGEHYGYTF. The CDR3 DNA sequence: TGTGCCAGCAGCGCCGATGGGGAGCACTATGGCTACACCTTC.

The chain combines TRBV7-8 with TRBJ2-5, with 9 bases aligning to TRBD1. Germline-derived CDR1 and CDR2 are SGHVS and FQNEAQ. After removal of 5 bases from V and 3 bases from J, the junction contained 7 bases not matched to a gene. The CDR3 consists of 15 residues. CDR3 residues: CASSKRQGEKETQYF. The DNA of the CDR3 is TGTGCCAGCAGCAAACGACAGGGGGAAAAAGAGACCCAGTACTTC.

This chain uses TRBV11-3 with TRBJ2-3; 8 bases match TRBD2. Trimming cost V 3 bases and J 3 bases; bases outside gene matches: 5. This CDR3 has 15 amino acids. CDR1 and CDR2 from the germline V gene are SGHNT and YENEEA. For the CDR3, the DNA is TGTGCCAGCAGCTTCGGTAGCGGGAATACAGATACGCAGTATTTT. Translated: CASSFGSGNTDTQYF.

J is TRBJ2-1 and V is TRBV7-9, with 10 bases aligning to TRBD1. Unmatched junction bases numbered 11, after V lost 4 bases and J lost 2 bases. The CDR3 contains 18 residues. In germline, CDR1 is SEHNR, CDR2 FQNEAQ (reference sequence). Here the CDR3 DNA reads TGTGCCAGCAGCTGGATCCGCCCGGGACAGGGGACCTACAATGAGCAGTTCTTC. Translated, it gives CASSWIRPGQGTYNEQFF.

The chain couples TRBV25-1 to TRBJ1-1; D perhaps matches TRBD1 (6 bases). The V and J ends lost 4 bases and 7 bases respectively, with 13 bases between them. The germline V gene has CDR1 MGHDK and CDR2 SYGVNS. This CDR3 has 13 residues. The CDR3 region is CASSGKQGSEAFF. Written as DNA, the CDR3 is TGTGCCAGCAGTGGTAAACAGGGAAGTGAAGCTTTCTTT.

This chain links TRBV7-9 with TRBJ2-7; the D gene is possibly TRBD2 (5 bases). Per germline, CDR1 SEHNR and CDR2 FQNEAQ (reference sequence). V was shortened by 7 bases and J by 6 bases, with 16 bases between the two germline ends. The CDR3 is 13 amino acids. CDR3 bases: TGTGCCAGCACCTCGGGAACCGGATCCGAGCAGTACTTC. The encoded protein is CASTSGTGSEQYF.

The chain combines TRBV4-3 with TRBJ2-7; 12 nucleotides align to TRBD1. Trimming cost V 1 base and J 4 bases; bases outside gene matches: 5. Germline assignment: CDR1 LGHNA and CDR2 YSLEER. This CDR3 region has 16 residues. The CDR3 sequence: CASSQGGTGGMYEQYF. The DNA of the CDR3 is TGCGCCAGCAGCCAAGGGGGGACAGGGGGCATGTACGAGCAGTACTTC.

This sequence joins TRBV5-4 and TRBJ2-7, with 12 positions matching TRBD2. The CDR3 is made up of 14 amino acids. The germline V gene has CDR1 SGHNT and CDR2 YYREEE (reference sequence). V gave up 5 bases and J gave up 7 bases; unmatched junction bases: 7. The CDR3, as DNA: TGTGCCAGCAGTCTCTCTAGCGGGAGGGTTGAGCAGTACTTC. Its translation is CASSLSSGRVEQYF.

This rearrangement joins TRBV4-1 to TRBJ2-7; D tentatively fits TRBD1 or TRBD2 (5 bases each). Germline V gene data show CDR1 as MGHRA and CDR2 as YSYEKL. The V and J ends lost 1 base and 6 bases respectively, with 16 bases between them. CDR3 size: 15 residues. CDR3 nucleotide sequence: TGCGCCAGCAGCCAAGCAGCCGGGACCCCATCCGAGCAGTACTTC. Translation: CASSQAAGTPSEQYF.

The chain recombines TRBV30 with TRBJ2-1, with a weak D call TRBD1 (5 bases). This CDR3 is built from 12 residues. Germline V gives CDR1 GTSNPN, CDR2 SVGIG (reference sequence). V gave up 4 bases and J gave up 4 bases, with 8 bases separating them. DNA of the CDR3: TGTGCCTGGAACAGGTTATACAATGAGCAGTTCTTC. Its protein is CAWNRLYNEQFF.

The CDR3 DNA follows: TGCGCCAGCAGCGGTACCGGGACTGTCACAGATACGCAGTATTTT. Protein product: CASSGTGTVTDTQYF. The chain links TRBV5-1 to TRBJ2-3; a weak D match, TRBD2 (6 bases). The CDR3 has 15 residues. The V and J ends lost 4 bases and 2 bases respectively, with 14 bases between them. Germline assignment: CDR1 SGHRS and CDR2 YFSETQ.